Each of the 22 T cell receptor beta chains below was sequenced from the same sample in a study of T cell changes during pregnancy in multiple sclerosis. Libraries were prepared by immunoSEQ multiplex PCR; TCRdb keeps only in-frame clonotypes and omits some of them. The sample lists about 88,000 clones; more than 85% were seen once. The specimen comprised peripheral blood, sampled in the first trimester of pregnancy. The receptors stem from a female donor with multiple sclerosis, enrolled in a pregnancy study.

The CDR3 region has the DNA TGTGCCAGCACTCTTGCACTAGCGGGAGACACAGATACGCAGTATTTT. Protein: CASTLALAGDTDTQYF. This chain uses TRBV2 with TRBJ2-3; the match to TRBD2 covers 11 bases. Germline CDR1 reads SNHLY; CDR2 reads FYNNEI. This CDR3 is built from 16 residues. The trim removed 7 bases at V and 2 bases at J, leaving 8 bases unmatched.

CDR3 bases: TGTGCCAGTAGTCCCCCGGGTCCAGATACGCAGTATTTT. It translates to CASSPPGPDTQYF. This chain joins TRBV19 and TRBJ2-3; no firm D call. This CDR3 contains 13 residues. V lost 5 bases and J 4 bases, leaving 10 bases between the germline ends. Germline CDR1 and CDR2: LNHDA and SQIVND (reference sequence).

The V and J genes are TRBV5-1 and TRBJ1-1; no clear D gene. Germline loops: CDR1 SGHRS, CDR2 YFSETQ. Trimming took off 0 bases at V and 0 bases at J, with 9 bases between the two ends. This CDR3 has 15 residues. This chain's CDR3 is CASSLDGRMNTEAFF. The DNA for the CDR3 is TGCGCCAGCAGCTTGGACGGCAGGATGAACACTGAAGCTTTCTTT.

This CDR3 is CASSPGQGYEQYF. The CDR3 DNA follows: TGTGCCAGCAGCCCAGGACAGGGCTACGAGCAGTACTTC. The chain has TRBV7-7 and TRBJ2-7, with 8 bases lining up with TRBD1. The CDR3 has 13 residues. J gave up 3 bases and V 5 bases, and 3 bases lay outside the gene matches. The V gene's germline CDR1 is SSHAT and CDR2 FNYEAQ (reference sequence).

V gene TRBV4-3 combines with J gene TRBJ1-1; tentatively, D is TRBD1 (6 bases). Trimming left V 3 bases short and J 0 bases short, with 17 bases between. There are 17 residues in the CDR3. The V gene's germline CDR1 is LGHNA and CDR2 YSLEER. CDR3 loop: CASSQRGGTLLNTEAFF. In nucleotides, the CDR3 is TGCGCCAGCAGCCAGCGGGGGGGGACACTCCTGAACACTGAAGCTTTCTTT.

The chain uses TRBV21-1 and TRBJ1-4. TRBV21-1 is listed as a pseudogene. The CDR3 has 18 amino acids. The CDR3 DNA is TGTGCCAGCAGCAAAGAGGGGGAGGGGAGGGTTAAGGGTGAAAAACTGTTTTTT. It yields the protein CASSKEGEGRVKGEKLFF.

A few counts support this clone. The CDR3 region has the DNA TGCGCCAGCAGCAATCTAGCGGCCCGCACAGATACGCAGTATTTT. It encodes CASSNLAARTDTQYF. The chain couples TRBV5-1 to TRBJ2-3, with 7 positions matching TRBD2. Germline loops: CDR1 SGHRS, CDR2 YFSETQ. The CDR3 sequence is 15 residues long. The trim removed 4 bases at V and 1 base at J, leaving 6 bases unmatched.

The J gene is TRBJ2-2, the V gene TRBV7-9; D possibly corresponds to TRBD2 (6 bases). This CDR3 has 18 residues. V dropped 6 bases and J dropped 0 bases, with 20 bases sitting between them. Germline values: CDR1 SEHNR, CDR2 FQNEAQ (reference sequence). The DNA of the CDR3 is TGTGCCAGCAGACAACGTTCCGGGGGAAGCCCGAACACCGGGGAGCTGTTTTTT. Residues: CASRQRSGGSPNTGELFF.

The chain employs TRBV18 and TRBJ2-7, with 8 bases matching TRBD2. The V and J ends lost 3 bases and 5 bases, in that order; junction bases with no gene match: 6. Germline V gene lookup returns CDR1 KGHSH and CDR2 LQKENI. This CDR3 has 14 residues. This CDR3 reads CASSPLAGQDEQYF. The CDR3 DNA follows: TGTGCCAGCTCACCGCTAGCGGGCCAAGACGAGCAGTACTTC.

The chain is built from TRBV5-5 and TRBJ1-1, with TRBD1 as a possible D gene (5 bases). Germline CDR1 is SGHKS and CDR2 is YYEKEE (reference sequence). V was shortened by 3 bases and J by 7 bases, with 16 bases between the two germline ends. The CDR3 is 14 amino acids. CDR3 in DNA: TGTGCCAGCAGCTGGGGTGGGGGGGGATATGAAGCTTTCTTT. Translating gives CASSWGGGGYEAFF.

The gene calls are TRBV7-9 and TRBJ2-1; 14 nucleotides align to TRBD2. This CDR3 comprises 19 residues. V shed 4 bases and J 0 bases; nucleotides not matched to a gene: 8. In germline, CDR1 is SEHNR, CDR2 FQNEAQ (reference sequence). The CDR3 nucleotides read TGTGCCAGCAGCTCCTACCAGGGACTAGCGGGAGCCTCCTACAATGAGCAGTTCTTC. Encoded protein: CASSSYQGLAGASYNEQFF.

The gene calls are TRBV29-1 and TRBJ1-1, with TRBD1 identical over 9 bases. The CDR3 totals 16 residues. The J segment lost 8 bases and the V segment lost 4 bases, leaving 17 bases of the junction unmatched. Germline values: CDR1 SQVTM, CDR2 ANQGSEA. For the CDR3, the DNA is TGCAGCGTTGGAGGCCAGGCCGGGACAGGGAGCCCAGAAGCTTTCTTT. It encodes CSVGGQAGTGSPEAFF.

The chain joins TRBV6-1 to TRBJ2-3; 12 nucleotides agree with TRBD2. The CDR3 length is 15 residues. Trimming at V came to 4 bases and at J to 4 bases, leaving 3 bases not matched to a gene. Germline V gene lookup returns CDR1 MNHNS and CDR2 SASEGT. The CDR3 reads CASSGLAGASDTQYF. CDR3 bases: TGTGCCAGCAGTGGACTAGCGGGGGCCTCAGATACGCAGTATTTT.

The DNA for the CDR3 is TGTGCCAGCAGCTTAGTACTAGGGACTATGAACACTGAAGCTTTCTTT. It specifies CASSLVLGTMNTEAFF. V usage is TRBV11-2 and J usage is TRBJ1-1, with D possibly TRBD1 on 5 matching bases. V was pared by 1 base and J by 0 bases, with 12 bases between. Germline V gene data show CDR1 as SGHAT and CDR2 as FQNNGV. This CDR3 has 16 residues. The variable domain in full, completed from reference TRBV11-2 and TRBJ1-1, reads EAGVAQSPRYKIIEKRQSVAFWCNPISGHATLYWYQQILGQGPKLLIQFQNNGVVDDSQLPKDRFSAERLKGVDSTLKIQPAKLEDSAVYLCASSLVLGTMNTEAFFGQGTRLTVV.

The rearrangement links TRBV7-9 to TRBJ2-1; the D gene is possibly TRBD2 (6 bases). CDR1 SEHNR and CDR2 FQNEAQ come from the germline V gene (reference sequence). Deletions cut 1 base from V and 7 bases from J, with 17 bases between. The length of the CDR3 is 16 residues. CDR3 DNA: TGTGCCAGCAGCTTAGGAAAAACTGGAGGGCAGAATGAGCAGTTCTTC. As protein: CASSLGKTGGQNEQFF.

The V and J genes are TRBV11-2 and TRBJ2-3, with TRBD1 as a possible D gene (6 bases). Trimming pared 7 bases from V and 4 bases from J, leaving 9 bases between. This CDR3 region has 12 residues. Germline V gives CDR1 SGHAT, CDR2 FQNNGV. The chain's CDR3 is CASNSGADTQYF. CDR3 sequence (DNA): TGTGCCAGCAACTCAGGGGCAGATACGCAGTATTTT.

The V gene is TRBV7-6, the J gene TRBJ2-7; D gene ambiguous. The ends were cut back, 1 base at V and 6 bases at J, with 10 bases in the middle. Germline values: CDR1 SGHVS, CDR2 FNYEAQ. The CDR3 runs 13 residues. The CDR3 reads CASSLVRSGEQYF. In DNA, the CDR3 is TGTGCCAGCAGCTTAGTTCGGTCGGGCGAGCAGTACTTC.

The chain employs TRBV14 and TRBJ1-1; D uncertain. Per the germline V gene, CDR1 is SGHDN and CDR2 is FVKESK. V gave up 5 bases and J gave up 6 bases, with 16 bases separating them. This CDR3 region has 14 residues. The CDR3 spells CASSFVTSRAEAFF. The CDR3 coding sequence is TGTGCCAGCAGCTTCGTGACCTCGAGGGCTGAAGCTTTCTTT.

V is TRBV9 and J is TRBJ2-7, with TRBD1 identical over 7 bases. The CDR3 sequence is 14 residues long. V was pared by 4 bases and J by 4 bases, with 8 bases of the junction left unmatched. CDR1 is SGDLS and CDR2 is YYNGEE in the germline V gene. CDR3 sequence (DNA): TGTGCCAGCAGCCCCCGACAGGGTGTTTACGAGCAGTACTTC. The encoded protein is CASSPRQGVYEQYF. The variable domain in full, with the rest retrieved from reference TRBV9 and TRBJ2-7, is DSGVTQTPKHLITATGQRVTLRCSPRSGDLSVYWYQQSLDQGLQFLIQYYNGEERAKGNILERFSAQQFPDLHSELNLSSLELGDSALYFCASSPRQGVYEQYFGPGTRLTVT.

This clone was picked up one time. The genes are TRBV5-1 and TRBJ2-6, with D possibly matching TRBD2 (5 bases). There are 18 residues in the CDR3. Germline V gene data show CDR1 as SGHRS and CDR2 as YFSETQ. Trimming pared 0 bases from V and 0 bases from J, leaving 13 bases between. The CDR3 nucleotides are TGCGCCAGCAGCTTGGCCGGGGTCACCACCTCTGGGGCCAACGTCCTGACTTTC. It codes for CASSLAGVTTSGANVLTF.

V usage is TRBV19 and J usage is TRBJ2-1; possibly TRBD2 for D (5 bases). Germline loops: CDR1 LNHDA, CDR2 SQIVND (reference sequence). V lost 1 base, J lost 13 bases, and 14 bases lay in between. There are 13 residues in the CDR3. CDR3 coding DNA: TGTGCCAGTAGTATAGGAGGGCCGGGTGAACAGTTCTTC. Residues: CASSIGGPGEQFF.

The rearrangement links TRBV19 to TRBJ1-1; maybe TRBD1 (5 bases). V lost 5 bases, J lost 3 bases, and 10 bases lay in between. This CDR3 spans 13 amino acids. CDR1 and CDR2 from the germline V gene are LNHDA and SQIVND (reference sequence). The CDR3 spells CASSVKGDTEAFF. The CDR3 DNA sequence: TGTGCCAGTAGTGTCAAAGGGGACACTGAAGCTTTCTTT. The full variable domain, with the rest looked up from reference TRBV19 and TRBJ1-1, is DGGITQSPKYLFRKEGQNVTLSCEQNLNHDAMYWYRQDPGQGLRLIYYSQIVNDFQKGDIAEGYSVSREKKESFPLTVTSAQKNPTAFYLCASSVKGDTEAFFGQGTRLTVV.